This T cell receptor (beta chain) comes out of a study of blood T cell repertoires in COVID-19. CDR3 size: 11 residues. CDR1 and CDR2 (germline): SGHTA, FQGNSA. Trimming removed 3 bases from V and 11 bases from J, with 10 bases in between. Here immunoSEQ multiplex PCR was the method, and the copy in TCRdb shows in-frame clones only, minus some. This sample has approximately 110,000 clones; roughly 85% occur once, and the top ten carry about 12%. This receptor was identified in a human donor in a cohort sampled during active COVID-19. The sample was peripheral blood. This chain uses TRBV7-2 with TRBJ1-1, with unresolved D. The CDR3 DNA sequence: TGTGCCAGCAGCTTTCCGGGGATGGCTTTCTTT. This translates into CASSFPGMAFF.